The clone carrying this T cell receptor (beta chain) was observed many times. Its cognate antigen is unknown. This specimen comes from a study of identical twins. TCRdb re-called the 5' RACE reads through MiXCR, storing one row per CDR3 protein. In the table there are approximately 210,000 distinct CDR3 sequences, less than 9.5% of which are singletons. Study-wide results and limits: Insertions were fewer in abundant cord blood beta clonotypes, whereas memory repertoires showed none of this pattern.

CDR3 length: 13 residues. The V end lost 7 bases, the J end lost 5 bases, and 15 bases lay between the germline ends. The source material was memory (CD45RO+) T cells sorted from blood. This sequence originates from a woman under 30 in good health. The chain joins TRBV12-3 or TRBV12-4 to TRBJ2-7; tentative D call: TRBD1 (6 bases). The CDR3, as DNA: TGTGCCAGCAACCGAAATAGGGGGAACGAGCAGTACTTC. Translated: CASNRNRGNEQYF.